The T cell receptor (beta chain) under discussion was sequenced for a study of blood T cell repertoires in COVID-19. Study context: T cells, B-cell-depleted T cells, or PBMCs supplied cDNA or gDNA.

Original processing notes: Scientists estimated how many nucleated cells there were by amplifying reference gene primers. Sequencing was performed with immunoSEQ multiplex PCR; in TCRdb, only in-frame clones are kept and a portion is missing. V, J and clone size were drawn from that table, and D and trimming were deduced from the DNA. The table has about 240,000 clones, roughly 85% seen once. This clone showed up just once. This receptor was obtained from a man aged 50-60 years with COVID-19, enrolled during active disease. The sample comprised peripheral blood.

The CDR3 reads CASSERFSDTQYF. The CDR3 DNA reads TGTGCCAGCAGTGAGAGATTTTCGGATACGCAGTATTTT. The chain joins TRBV2 to TRBJ2-3; D ambiguous. Trimming left V 3 bases short and J 6 bases short, with 10 bases between. CDR3 length: 13 residues. CDR1 SNHLY and CDR2 FYNNEI come from the germline V gene.